The 4 T cell receptor beta chains reported below all come from one sample, sequenced in a study of blood T cells in healthy people across ages. Sample-barcoded 5' priming and a J-beta primer mix drove a second PCR of 7 to 11 cycles. TCRdb re-called the 5' RACE reads through MiXCR, storing one row per CDR3 protein. The sample yields over 1.5 million distinct CDR3 sequences, around 50% seen once. The sample taken for sequencing was blood. The receptors were gathered from a woman in her 40s in good health.

The chain carries TRBV2 and TRBJ2-1, with TRBD2 matching 11 bases. The J segment lost 4 bases and the V segment lost 10 bases, leaving 6 bases of the junction unmatched. The CDR3 length is 14 residues. In germline, CDR1 is SNHLY, CDR2 FYNNEI. CDR3 sequence: CATHSGGEYNEQFF. The CDR3 DNA sequence: TGTGCCACCCATAGCGGGGGGGAGTACAATGAGCAGTTCTTC. Full variable domain (missing parts from reference TRBV2 and TRBJ2-1): EPEVTQTPSHQVTQMGQEVILRCVPISNHLYFYWYRQILGQKVEFLVSFYNNEISEKSEIFDDQFSVERPDGSNFTLKIRSTKLEDSAMYFCATHSGGEYNEQFFGPGTRLTVL.

This clonotype has only a few counts. V usage is TRBV6-5 and J usage is TRBJ2-1; D is undetermined. CDR1 and CDR2 (germline): MNHEY, SVGAGI. The CDR3 has 12 amino acids. V was pared by 4 bases and J by 7 bases, with 8 bases between. The CDR3 nucleotides are TGTGCCAGCAGTTCCGATTGGAATGAGCAGTTCTTC. This codes for CASSSDWNEQFF.

The CDR3 loop reads CASSLVGRPETQYF. CDR3 DNA: TGTGCCAGCAGCTTAGTGGGGCGCCCGGAGACCCAGTACTTC. The chain is built from TRBV7-9 and TRBJ2-5; a possible D gene is TRBD1 (5 bases). The CDR3 has 14 amino acids. Trimming pared 1 base from V and 5 bases from J, leaving 11 bases between. The germline CDR1 and CDR2 sequences are SEHNR and FQNEAQ (reference sequence).

Note on this clonotype: At one boundary the junction diverges from the germline segment, which might be a read error. The chain has TRBV29-1 and TRBJ1-2; D remains unclear. The CDR3 spans 12 residues. Germline V CDR1 and CDR2: SQVTM, ANQGSEA. The CDR3 here is CGVEEGSRLGTF. CDR3 in DNA: TGCGGCGTTGAAGAAGGCAGCCGACTGGGCACCTTC.